This TCR beta chain was observed in a study of shared clonotypes between healthy human individuals. On the study more broadly: Sampling drew on donors who were a couple of women and three men aged 18 to 49. Study-wide points: The study sampled only blood, and tissue repertoires likely differ.

Profiling relied on immunoSEQ multiplex PCR, and the TCRdb table lists in-frame clones only, not all of them. The data contain 2 million to 2.5 million clones, roughly 95% of them singletons. Remarks on this clone: Its cognate antigen is unknown. Germline is not matched at one junction end, which may reflect a read error.

Each donor was a Caucasian adult residing in Nashville, Tennessee. The sample consisted of naive CD4+ T cells sorted from blood. Subset indicated: CD45RA+ positively selected. This TCR was sampled from a man younger than 35 in good health.

The DNA for the CDR3 is TGTGCCTGGGGACTGGGCAACCAGCCCCAGCATTTT. This translates into CAWGLGNQPQHF. The V and J genes are TRBV30 and TRBJ1-5; D is undetermined. CDR1 is GTSNPN, CDR2 SVGIG, per germline (reference sequence). The CDR3 length is 12 residues.